One and the same sample provided the 14 T cell receptor beta chains below, sequenced in a study of blood T cell repertoires in COVID-19. Profiled with immunoSEQ multiplex PCR; TCRdb holds only in-frame clones, not every one. This table holds roughly 240,000 clones, over 80% found once. The source material was PBMCs or T cells enriched from blood (not recorded which). The receptor set was obtained from a man aged 45-65 years who had been exposed to COVID-19.

The chain uses TRBV24-1 and TRBJ1-5; TRBD1 agrees at 12 bases. Germline assignment: CDR1 KGHDR and CDR2 SFDVKD. Trimming removed 4 bases from V and 6 bases from J; junction bases left unmatched: 9. This CDR3 is built from 17 residues. The CDR3 loop reads CATSDHTGTGGSQPQHF. CDR3 bases: TGTGCCACCAGTGACCACACCGGGACAGGGGGCAGTCAGCCCCAGCATTTT.

The chain recombines TRBV6-5 with TRBJ1-2, with a tentative D call TRBD1 (6 bases). Trimming shortened V by 0 bases and J by 5 bases, and 16 bases separated the two germline ends. CDR3 length equals 16 residues. CDR1 MNHEY and CDR2 SVGAGI come from the germline V gene. The CDR3 loop is CASSYSISGAAYGYTF. The CDR3 nucleotides are TGTGCCAGCAGTTACTCTATCTCAGGGGCCGCATATGGCTACACCTTC.

This rearrangement joins TRBV5-1 to TRBJ1-2, with 8 bases matching TRBD1. CDR3 length equals 14 residues. Germline loops: CDR1 SGHRS, CDR2 YFSETQ. After removal of 4 bases from V and 2 bases from J, the junction contained 4 bases not matched to a gene. CDR3 amino acids: CASSQGAGNYGYTF. The CDR3 nucleotides are TGCGCCAGCAGCCAGGGGGCCGGAAACTATGGCTACACCTTC.

The J gene is TRBJ2-1, the V gene TRBV4-2, with 13 bases lining up with TRBD2. The germline V gene has CDR1 LGHNA and CDR2 YNFKEQ. This CDR3 region has 16 residues. Trimming took 7 bases from V and 8 from J; bases not matched to a gene: 11. CDR3 bases: TGTGCCAGCACCCTGGGAGTCGGACTAGCGGGAGATGAGCAGTTCTTC. This translates into CASTLGVGLAGDEQFF.

This chain joins TRBV10-3 and TRBJ1-5, with D perhaps TRBD1 (6 bases). The V gene's germline CDR1 is ENHRY and CDR2 SYGVKD. This CDR3 region has 14 residues. V was clipped by 4 bases and J by 1 base, with 8 bases between them. This CDR3 is CAISVGGSNQPQHF. The CDR3 nucleotides are TGTGCCATCAGTGTAGGGGGAAGCAATCAGCCCCAGCATTTT.

This clone has more than one count but fewer than ten. This sequence joins TRBV10-3 and TRBJ1-2; 7 positions agree with TRBD1. Trimming removed 0 bases from V and 4 bases from J; junction bases left unmatched: 5. Germline V CDR1 and CDR2: ENHRY, SYGVKD. This CDR3 is built from 15 residues. The CDR3 reads CAISESGAGGYGYTF. The CDR3, as DNA: TGTGCCATCAGTGAGTCGGGGGCAGGGGGCTATGGCTACACCTTC.

This clone was detected once. The V and J genes are TRBV10-3 and TRBJ2-3; 8 bases line up with TRBD2. Germline CDR1 and CDR2: ENHRY and SYGVKD. The CDR3 extends over 17 amino acids. With 1 base clipped from V and 4 bases from J, the junction kept 10 bases outside the gene matches. The CDR3 DNA reads as TGTGCCATCAGTGAGTGGCTAGCGGGCCCCGGGGCAGATACGCAGTATTTT. Its protein product is CAISEWLAGPGADTQYF.

V is TRBV12-3 or TRBV12-4 and J is TRBJ1-5, with 8 positions matching TRBD1. The trim removed 5 bases at V and 7 bases at J, leaving 4 bases unmatched. This CDR3 has 13 amino acids. CDR3 residues: CASSPQGVQPQHF. CDR3 nucleotides: TGTGCCAGCAGTCCACAGGGGGTACAGCCCCAGCATTTT.

The DNA of the CDR3 is TGCGCCAGCAGCTTGGCCACAGGGTACACAGATACGCAGTATTTT. Encoded protein: CASSLATGYTDTQYF. The chain combines TRBV5-1 with TRBJ2-3; TRBD1 is a possible D gene (6 bases). Germline-derived CDR1 and CDR2 are SGHRS and YFSETQ. With 0 bases removed from V and 2 bases from J, the gap between germline ends came to 10 bases. There are 15 residues in the CDR3.

The chain employs TRBV2 and TRBJ1-5, with D tentatively TRBD1 (6 bases). Between the trimmed V and J ends, which lost 8 bases and 0 bases, there was a span of 17 bases. There are 16 residues in the CDR3. CDR1 is SNHLY and CDR2 is FYNNEI in the germline V gene. The CDR3 loop is CASRTYPGASNQPQHF. In nucleotides, the CDR3 is TGTGCCAGCCGAACCTATCCAGGGGCTAGCAATCAGCCCCAGCATTTT.

This clone was seen a single time. This sequence joins TRBV5-1 and TRBJ2-7; TRBD1 is a possible D gene (6 bases). Germline V gene sequence: CDR1 SGHRS, CDR2 YFSETQ. V lost 4 bases, J lost 3 bases, and 14 bases lay in between. There are 14 residues in the CDR3. The CDR3 sequence: CASSGGHPSYEQYF. The DNA for the CDR3 is TGCGCCAGCAGCGGGGGACACCCTAGCTACGAGCAGTACTTC. The full variable domain, its missing parts supplied by reference TRBV5-1 and TRBJ2-7, is KAGVTQTPRYLIKTRGQQVTLSCSPISGHRSVSWYQQTPGQGLQFLFEYFSETQRNKGNFPGRFSGRQFSNSRSEMNVSTLELGDSALYLCASSGGHPSYEQYFGPGTRLTVT.

This chain links TRBV5-1 with TRBJ1-4; D unresolved. CDR1 is SGHRS, CDR2 YFSETQ, per germline. The CDR3 covers 14 residues. The V gene lost 1 base and the J gene lost 5 bases, with 9 bases spanning the gap. The DNA for the CDR3 is TGCGCCAGCAGCTTGATTTCAGGAAATGAAAAACTGTTTTTT. It specifies CASSLISGNEKLFF.

The chain has TRBV24-1 and TRBJ1-5; tentative D call: TRBD1 (6 bases). The length of the CDR3 is 13 residues. Germline CDR1 reads KGHDR; CDR2 reads SFDVKD. V was trimmed by 9 bases and J by 3 bases, leaving 11 bases between them. CDR3: CATQGHHNQPQHF. CDR3 coding DNA: TGTGCCACCCAGGGACACCACAATCAGCCCCAGCATTTT.

V gene TRBV7-9 combines with J gene TRBJ2-3; maybe TRBD1 (5 bases). Germline CDR1 SEHNR, CDR2 FQNEAQ (reference sequence). The V end lost 5 bases, the J end lost 3 bases, and 15 bases lay between the germline ends. This CDR3 is built from 15 residues. The CDR3 reads CASSTPLQETDTQYF. The DNA of the CDR3 is TGTGCCAGCAGCACGCCATTACAGGAGACAGATACGCAGTATTTT.